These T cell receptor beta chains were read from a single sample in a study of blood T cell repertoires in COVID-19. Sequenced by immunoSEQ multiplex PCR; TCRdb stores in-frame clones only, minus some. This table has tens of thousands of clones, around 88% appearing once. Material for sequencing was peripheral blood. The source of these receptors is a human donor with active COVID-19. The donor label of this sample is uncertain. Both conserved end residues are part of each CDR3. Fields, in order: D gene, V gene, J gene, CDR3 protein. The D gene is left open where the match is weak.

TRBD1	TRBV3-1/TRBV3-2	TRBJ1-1	CASSQAGTGYTEAFF
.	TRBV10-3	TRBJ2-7	CAISGNSGASYEQYF
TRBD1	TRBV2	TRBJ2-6	CASSLDRVFSGANVLTF
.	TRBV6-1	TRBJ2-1	CASSEDGAGNYNEQFF
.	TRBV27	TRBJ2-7	CASSLTGLPYEQYF
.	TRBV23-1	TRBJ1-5	CASSQSKSGERAQHF
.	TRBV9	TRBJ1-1	CASSVASTGPSRAFF
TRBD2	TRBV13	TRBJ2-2	CASSLLAGETGELFF
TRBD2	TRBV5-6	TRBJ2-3	CASSFSLGRGTDTQYF
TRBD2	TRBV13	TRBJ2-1	CASRQAGGYYNEQFF
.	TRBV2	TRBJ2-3	CASRRYRDTGTDTQYF
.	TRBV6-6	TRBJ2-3	CASRPSLADTQYF
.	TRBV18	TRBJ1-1	CASSPERMNTEAFF
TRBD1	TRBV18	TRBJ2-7	CASSTNRDRGHEQYF
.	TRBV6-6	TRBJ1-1	CASTITGRNTEAFF
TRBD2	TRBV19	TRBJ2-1	CASSQGLAGFSRSYNEQFF
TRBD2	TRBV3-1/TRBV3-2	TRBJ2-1	CASSPLAGGENEQFF
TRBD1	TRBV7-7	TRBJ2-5	CASSLALTGQETQYF
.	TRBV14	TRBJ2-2	CASSHHTPRELFF
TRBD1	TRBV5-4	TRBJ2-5	CASSWGQAEETQYF
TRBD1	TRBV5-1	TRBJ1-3	CASSTGTASGNTIYF
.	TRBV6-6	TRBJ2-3	CASSYGQGSEDTQYF
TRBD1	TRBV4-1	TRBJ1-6	CASSRISPGQGSYNSPLHF
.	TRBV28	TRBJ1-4	CASRMTGENEKLFF
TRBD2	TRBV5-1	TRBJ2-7	CASSLYPPPGGYEQYF
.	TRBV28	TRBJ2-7	CASTGTVYEQYF
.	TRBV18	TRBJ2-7	CASSRGSGGLGEQYF
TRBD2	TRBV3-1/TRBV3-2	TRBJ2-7	CASSSGLAGGRSSYEQYF
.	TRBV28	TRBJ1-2	CASRPSIGLGYTF
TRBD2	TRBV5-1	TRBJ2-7	CASSPGLAVYEQYF
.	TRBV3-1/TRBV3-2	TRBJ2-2	CASSQVLADTGELFF
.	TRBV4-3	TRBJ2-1	CASSQGAYNEQFF
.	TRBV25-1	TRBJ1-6	CASSDPGGVNSPLHF
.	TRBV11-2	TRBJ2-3	CASSAGGGGGSDTQYF
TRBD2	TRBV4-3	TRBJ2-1	CASSHGPGLEQFF
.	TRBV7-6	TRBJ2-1	CASSLETGSYNEQFF
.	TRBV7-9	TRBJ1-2	CASSFRQLRTF
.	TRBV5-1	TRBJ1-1	CASSLEATGSEAFF
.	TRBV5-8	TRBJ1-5	CASSLLGHSNQPQHF
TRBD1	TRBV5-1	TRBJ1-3	CASSLRETGRNTIYF
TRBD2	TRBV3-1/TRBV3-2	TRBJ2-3	CASSQGLAPTQYF
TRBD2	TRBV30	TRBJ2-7	CAWSVQAGRYEQYF
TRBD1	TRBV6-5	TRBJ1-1	CASSPTGTGYQEAFF
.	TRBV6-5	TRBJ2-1	CASKITRAYNEQFF
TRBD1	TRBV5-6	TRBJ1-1	CASSTGGKAFF
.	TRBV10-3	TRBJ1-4	CAISNNEKLFF
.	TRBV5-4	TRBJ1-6	CASSDPRQAHNSPLHF